This T cell receptor beta chain was observed in a study of T-cell reconstitution after alpha-beta-depleted transplantation in children. This clonotype appeared a few times. Its antigen is unidentified. Looked up from germline, CDR1 is SGHRS and CDR2 is YFSETQ. The V segment lost 5 bases and the J segment 4 bases; nucleotides outside the gene matches: 14. The CDR3 is 16 residues long. Findings of the study overall: From newly produced T cells came most of the T-cell counts and diversity one year after transplant. Where some patients showed high TCRbeta diversity at day 60, it came from recipient T cells and thymic progenitors that had survived. Several hundred expanded graft clones reportedly supplied alpha-beta T cells about two months after transplant.

The TCRbeta library was prepared with unique molecular identifiers. TCRdb re-analysed the PCR reads in MiXCR, keeping a single row per CDR3 protein. Among 780,000 or so distinct CDR3 sequences listed, approximately 15% were seen once. The input for sequencing was PBMCs, mostly from graft donor cells, taken 360 days after TCRalphabeta/CD19-depleted stem cell transplant. The chain uses TRBV5-1 and TRBJ1-1, with 7 bases fitting TRBD1. This clonotype was sampled from a male patient between 10 and 17 years old who had a stem cell transplant for acute lymphoblastic leukemia, so the T cells may come from the graft donor. CDR3 sequence: CASRDTTLTGLTEAFF. Here the CDR3 DNA reads TGCGCCAGCAGAGACACCACGTTGACAGGGCTCACTGAAGCTTTCTTT.